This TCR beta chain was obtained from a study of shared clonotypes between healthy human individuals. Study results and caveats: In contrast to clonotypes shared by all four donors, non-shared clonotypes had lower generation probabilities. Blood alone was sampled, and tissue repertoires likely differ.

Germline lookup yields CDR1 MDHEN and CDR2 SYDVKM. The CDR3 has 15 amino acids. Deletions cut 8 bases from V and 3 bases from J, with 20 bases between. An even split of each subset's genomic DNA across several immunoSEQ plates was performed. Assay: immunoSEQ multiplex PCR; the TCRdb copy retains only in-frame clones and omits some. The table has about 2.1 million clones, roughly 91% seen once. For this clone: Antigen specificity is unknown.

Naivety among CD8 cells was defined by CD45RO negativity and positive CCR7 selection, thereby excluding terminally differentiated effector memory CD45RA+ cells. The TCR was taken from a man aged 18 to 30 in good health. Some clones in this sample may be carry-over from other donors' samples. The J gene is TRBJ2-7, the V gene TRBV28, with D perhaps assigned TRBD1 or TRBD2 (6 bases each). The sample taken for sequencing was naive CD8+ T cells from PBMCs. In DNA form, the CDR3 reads TGTGCCAGCGTACGGGGGCGGGGACGGAACTACGAGCAGTACTTC. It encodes CASVRGRGRNYEQYF.